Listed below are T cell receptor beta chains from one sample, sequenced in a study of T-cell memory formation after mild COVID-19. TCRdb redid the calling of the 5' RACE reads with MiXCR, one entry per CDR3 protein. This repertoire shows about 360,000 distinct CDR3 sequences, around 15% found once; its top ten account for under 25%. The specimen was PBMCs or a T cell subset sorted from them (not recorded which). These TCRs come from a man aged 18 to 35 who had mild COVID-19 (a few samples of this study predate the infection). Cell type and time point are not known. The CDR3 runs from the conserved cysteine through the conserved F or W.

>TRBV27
CASSLNRDNEKLFF
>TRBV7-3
CASSLMVNYEQYF
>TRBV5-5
CASSLFRGSNTEAFF
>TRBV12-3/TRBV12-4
CASSLMTSAETQYF
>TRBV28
CASSSDRSGYTF
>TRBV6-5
CASRTRGWDEKLFF
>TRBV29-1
CSVEGLAGDWDEQYF
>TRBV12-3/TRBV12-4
CASSLRRTSNTEAFF
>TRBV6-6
CASSNRGALGYTF
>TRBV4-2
CASSQAPGVYDIQYF
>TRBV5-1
CASSWTGMVRNTIYF
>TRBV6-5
CASSSTPALSYEQYF
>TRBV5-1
CASASDRDWGRYGYTF
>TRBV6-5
CASSPSSRGYGYTF
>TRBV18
CASSETSTYEQYF
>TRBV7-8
CASSLEGGRTDTQYF
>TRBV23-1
CASRNRRTEAFF
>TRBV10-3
CAISDRGAGGHNEQFF
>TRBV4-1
CASSQVGLTQYF
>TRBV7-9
CASSSRDLVGGYTF
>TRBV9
CASSVEGRLNTGELFF
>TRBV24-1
CATSDFRDSRNKGTDTQYF
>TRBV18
CASSPPSGADTQYF
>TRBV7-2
CASSTSGTVQFF
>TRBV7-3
CASSLGGNHNEQFF
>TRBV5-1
CASSSGQSSYNEQFF
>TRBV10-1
CASSDGGSANIQYF
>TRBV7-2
CASSPQTGRGYNEQFF
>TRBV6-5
CASSYPLIGGSGELFF
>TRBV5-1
CASSTPGNEQFF
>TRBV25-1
CASSEWPRDRTYNEQFF
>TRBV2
CASGRTSYENEQFF
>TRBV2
CASSTGTANTEAFF
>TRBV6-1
CASSRTGNTGELFF
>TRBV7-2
CASSLDPRGANTGELFF
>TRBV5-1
CATSDRSERGYTF
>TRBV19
CASSSLRDRGTEAFF
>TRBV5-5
CASSPSERTDTQYF
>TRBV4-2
CASSQGTQGFTDTQYF
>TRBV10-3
CASISQGHGNTIYF